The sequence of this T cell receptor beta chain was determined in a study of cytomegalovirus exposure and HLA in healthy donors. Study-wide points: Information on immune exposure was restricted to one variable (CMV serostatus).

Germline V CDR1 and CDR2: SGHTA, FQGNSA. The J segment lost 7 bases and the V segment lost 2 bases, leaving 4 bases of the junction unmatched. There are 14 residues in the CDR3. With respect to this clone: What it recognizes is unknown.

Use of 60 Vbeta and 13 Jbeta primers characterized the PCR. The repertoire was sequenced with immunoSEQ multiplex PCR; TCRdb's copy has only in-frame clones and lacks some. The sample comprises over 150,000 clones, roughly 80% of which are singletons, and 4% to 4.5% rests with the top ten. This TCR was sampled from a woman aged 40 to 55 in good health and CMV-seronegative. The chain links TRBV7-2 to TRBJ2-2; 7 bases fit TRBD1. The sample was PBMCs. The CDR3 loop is CASSLLRGRGELFF. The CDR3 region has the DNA TGTGCCAGCAGCTTATTGAGGGGGCGCGGGGAGCTGTTTTTT. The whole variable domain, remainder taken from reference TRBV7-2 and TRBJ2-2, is GAGVSQSPSNKVTEKGKDVELRCDPISGHTALYWYRQSLGQGLEFLIYFQGNSAPDKSGLPSDRFSAERTGGSVSTLTIQRTQQEDSAVYLCASSLLRGRGELFFGEGSRLTVL.